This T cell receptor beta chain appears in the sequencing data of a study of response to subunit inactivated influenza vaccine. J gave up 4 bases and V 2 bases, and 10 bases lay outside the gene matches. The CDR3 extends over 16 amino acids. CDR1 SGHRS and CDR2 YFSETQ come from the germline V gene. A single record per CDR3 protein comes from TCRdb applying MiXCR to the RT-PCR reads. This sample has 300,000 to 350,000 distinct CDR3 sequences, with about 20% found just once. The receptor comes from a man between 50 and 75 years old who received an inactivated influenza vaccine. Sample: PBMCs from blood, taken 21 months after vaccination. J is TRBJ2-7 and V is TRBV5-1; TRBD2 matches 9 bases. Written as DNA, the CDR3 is TGCGCCAGCAGCTTCAGTAGCGGGAGTCAGAATTACGAGCAGTACTTC. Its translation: CASSFSSGSQNYEQYF.